A single sample is the source of the 7 T cell receptor beta chains below, sequenced in a study of blood T cell repertoires in COVID-19. Sequenced by immunoSEQ multiplex PCR; TCRdb stores in-frame clones only, minus some. The repertoire holds around 100,000 clones, roughly 87% seen once, with about 7.4% in the top ten. Sequencing was carried out using peripheral blood. These TCRs come from a young man in a cohort sampled during active COVID-19.

V gene TRBV24-1 combines with J gene TRBJ2-3; 8 bases fit TRBD2. The CDR3 is 16 residues long. Trimming removed 3 bases from V and 4 bases from J; junction bases left unmatched: 8. CDR1 and CDR2 from the germline V gene are KGHDR and SFDVKD. The CDR3 DNA sequence: TGTGCCACCAGTGATGTACGGGGGGGAGCTGCAGATACGCAGTATTTT. Translated, it gives CATSDVRGGAADTQYF.

This clone is a singleton in its sample. The rearrangement links TRBV30 to TRBJ2-7; D is unresolved. The V end was cut by 2 bases, the J end by 5 bases, with 7 bases between. CDR1 and CDR2 (germline): GTSNPN, SVGIG (reference sequence). The CDR3 is made up of 11 amino acids. CDR3 residues: CAWSPPNEQYF. The CDR3 bases are TGTGCCTGGAGTCCCCCCAACGAGCAGTACTTC. Supplemented by reference TRBV30 and TRBJ2-7, the full variable domain reads SQTIHQWPATLVQPVGSPLSLECTVEGTSNPNLYWYRQAAGRGLQLLFYSVGIGQISSEVPQNLSASRPQDRQFILSSKKLLLSDSGFYLCAWSPPNEQYFGPGTRLTVT.

The chain has TRBV7-2 and TRBJ2-7; possibly TRBD2 for D (6 bases). Germline lookup yields CDR1 SGHTA and CDR2 FQGNSA. V was cut by 1 base and J by 3 bases, with 13 bases left in between. The CDR3 consists of 15 residues. The CDR3 is CASSLGIREDYEQYF. CDR3 sequence (DNA): TGTGCCAGCAGCTTAGGAATCAGGGAGGACTACGAGCAGTACTTC.

CDR3 sequence reads: CASSRDRGHYEQYF. CDR3 DNA sequence: TGTGCCAGCAGTAGGGACAGGGGGCACTACGAGCAGTACTTC. The genes are TRBV6-5 and TRBJ2-7, with TRBD1 identical over 12 bases. This CDR3 has 14 residues. Germline lookup yields CDR1 MNHEY and CDR2 SVGAGI. With V trimmed by 5 bases and J by 3 bases, 2 bases remained unmatched.

V and J are TRBV19 and TRBJ2-7; 8 bases agree with TRBD1. Germline values: CDR1 LNHDA, CDR2 SQIVND (reference sequence). The J segment lost 0 bases and the V segment lost 5 bases, leaving 9 bases of the junction unmatched. This CDR3 comprises 16 residues. CDR3 nucleotides: TGTGCCAGTAGTGAACCCTGGGACAGGAACTCCTACGAGCAGTACTTC. Encoded protein: CASSEPWDRNSYEQYF.

The J gene is TRBJ1-1, the V gene TRBV6-2 or TRBV6-3; TRBD1 agrees at 9 bases. This CDR3 is built from 15 residues. V lost 2 bases, J lost 3 bases, and 4 bases stayed unmatched. Germline V gene lookup returns CDR1 MNHEY and CDR2 SVGEGT. The CDR3 region is CASSYLTGGDTEAFF. CDR3 DNA sequence: TGTGCCAGCAGTTACCTGACAGGGGGAGACACTGAAGCTTTCTTT.

The J gene is TRBJ1-5, the V gene TRBV7-8, with TRBD1 matching 10 bases. Germline CDR1 SGHVS, CDR2 FQNEAQ. The trim removed 5 bases at V and 2 bases at J, leaving 3 bases unmatched. CDR3 length: 15 amino acids. The CDR3 sequence: CASSVGTGGNQPQHF. The CDR3 nucleotides are TGTGCCAGCAGCGTGGGGACAGGGGGCAATCAGCCCCAGCATTTT.